This TCR beta chain was found in a study of cytomegalovirus exposure and HLA in healthy donors. In the PCR, 60 Vbeta and 13 Jbeta primers were used. Here immunoSEQ multiplex PCR was the method, and the copy in TCRdb shows in-frame clones only, minus some. The data show under 200,000 clones, 60% to 85% seen once. Germline lookup yields CDR1 SQVTM and CDR2 ANQGSEA. This CDR3 is built from 14 residues. Trimming cost V 0 bases and J 4 bases; bases outside gene matches: 5. This clone was observed once. The rearrangement joins TRBV29-1 to TRBJ1-2, with 7 bases matching TRBD1. The source is a middle-aged woman in good health and CMV-seronegative. Sequenced: PBMCs. The CDR3 sequence: CSVEDRRTGYGYTF. As DNA, the CDR3 is TGCAGCGTTGAAGATCGGAGGACAGGCTATGGCTACACCTTC.